What follows is one T cell receptor beta chain and its context. In this sample, this clonotype turned up many times. It has no known antigen specificity. A read error may account for a junction end that differs from germline. This sample is part of a study of molecular identifiers for immune sequencing clone quantification (dated by TCRdb to 2016 to 2019). Background on the whole study: For a replicate experiment, RNA from roughly 18,000 or 92,000 naive CD8 T cells was divided into five aliquots, and four of the five aliquots were sequenced. This methods study benchmarked molecular-identifier clustering-based TCR repertoire sequencing (MIDCIRS) and TCR RNA copy counting, using CD8 T cells to do so. The paper as a whole reports these results and caveats: About 3.1 recovered TCR RNA copies per cell were obtained by modeling, versus approximately 10 by digital PCR, implying a capture efficiency of about 30%. The sizes of highly expanded clones could end up underestimated when identical TCR molecules share a barcode. When barcode sub-clustering was omitted, TCR diversity was inflated by chimeric consensus sequences, with chimeras reaching as high as 47%. Spiked-in Jurkat TCR RNA equal to a single cell's worth was reported to be detectable even within 1,100,000 naive CD8 T cells. The naive libraries included spiked-in Jurkat TCR RNA (roughly ten copies' worth), and this Jurkat TCR RNA is not part of the donor repertoire. In CMV-specific effector cells, clones with more than 20 RNA copies contained over 97% of molecules, whereas in naive cells such clones contained under 1% of molecules.

Library preparation used PCR. These reads were obtained on an Illumina HiSeq 4000. Bulk TCR libraries were prepared as previously described, using TCR primers listed in Table S5. Purification of total RNA was performed with the Qiagen AllPrep DNA/RNA kit. Reads from multiple sequencing runs of the same library were pooled before analysis. For the original study's pipeline: Reads were retained only if an exact TCR constant sequence was present, and the retained reads were trimmed to 150 nt and grouped according to their 12-nt molecular barcodes. Reads inside each barcode group were sub-clustered using a 15% Levenshtein threshold, and a quality-weighted consensus sequence was constructed for each RNA molecule. Non-functional sequences were filtered out, along with any lower-count sequence sitting one edit away from another sequence. Barcode sub-clusters with fewer than 20% of the maximum read count were removed, based on fitting two negative binomial distributions. Using fastp at Q25 and MiXCR, TCRdb reprocessed the public reads and kept productive beta chains. When rows share a CDR3 protein, they turn into one entry using the most common DNA and genes. TCRdb's processing, not the authors', yielded these V and J calls. In all, the sample holds about 640,000 distinct CDR3 sequences, and about 20% of those were seen once. Roughly 0.83% of the sample is taken by the ten largest.

Naive CD8 T cell libraries were made from approximately 20,000 to 1,000,000 sorted cells using 10%, 30% or 50% of purified RNA. Naive CD8 T cells were FACS-sorted as CD8+CD4-CCR7+CD45RA+ on a BD FACSAria II into RLT Plus buffer. To test detection sensitivity, Jurkat RNA equal to approximately ten TCR copies was added to samples of roughly 19,000-1,100,000 naive CD8 T cells. Enrichment of CD8 T cells was done with RosetteSep CD8+ T Cell Enrichment Cocktail plus Ficoll-Paque, and ACK red cell lysis came afterward. From the cysteine up to the phenylalanine, the CDR3 has a length of 13 residues. The kept DNA is CDR3 alone, 39 bases in frame from the first base. CDR1 LNHDA and CDR2 SQIVND are derived from the germline V gene (reference sequence).

The V gene is TRBV19 and the J gene is TRBJ2-7; 8 bases in between match TRBD2. This clonotype was obtained from a human donor in good health. Some libraries in this study had Jurkat cell RNA spiked in. Sequenced sample: naive CD8+ T cells from blood, with Jurkat cell RNA spiked in. The intended sense of this specimen's cell subset or site label: FACS-sorted CD8+CD4-CCR7+CD45RA+ naive T cells. The CDR3 in this case is CASSRSGGYEQYF. The nucleotides are TGCGCCAGCAGCCGGAGCGGGGGTTACGAGCAGTACTTC.